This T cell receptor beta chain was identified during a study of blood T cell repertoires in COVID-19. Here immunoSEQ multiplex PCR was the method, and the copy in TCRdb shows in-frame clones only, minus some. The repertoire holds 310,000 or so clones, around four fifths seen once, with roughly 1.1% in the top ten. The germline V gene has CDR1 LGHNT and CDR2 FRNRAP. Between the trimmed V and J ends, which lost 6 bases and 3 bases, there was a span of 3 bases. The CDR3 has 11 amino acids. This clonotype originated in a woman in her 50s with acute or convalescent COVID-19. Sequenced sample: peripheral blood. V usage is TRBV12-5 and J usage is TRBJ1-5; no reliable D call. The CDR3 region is CASGSNQPQHF. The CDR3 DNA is TGTGCTAGTGGCTCCAATCAGCCCCAGCATTTT.